This record looks at one T cell receptor beta chain sequence and its context. This clonotype is categorized as medium-sized (0.01 to 0.1%). Its antigen is currently not known. Base qualities were left out, and no much larger clone turns up one base away. The data stem from a study of CD8 T cells in ankylosing spondylitis (dated by TCRdb to 2016 to 2017). Notes on the research overall: The study profiled T cell receptor beta repertoires in healthy donors and ankylosing spondylitis patients to find disease-linked TCR variants. The whole study cohort included 85 to 120 healthy donors and 25 ankylosing spondylitis patients. Samples of peripheral blood were taken, and for ankylosing spondylitis patients, synovial fluid was collected as well. Results and caveats for the whole study, not just this receptor: Significant enrichment of the disease-linked clones was reported in matched synovial fluid samples from ankylosing spondylitis patients. Blood from ankylosing spondylitis patients appeared to be characterized by a TCR beta motif made up of about 8 highly homologous amino acid variants. Some motif variants had previously been reported in the synovial fluid and blood of reactive arthritis patients, which suggests shared mechanisms of disease initiation. A CD8+ phenotype was shown by the disease-linked clones, which were found at relatively low frequencies in peripheral blood.

The sequencer was an Illumina HiSeq 2500. Quantitative 5'-RACE with molecular barcodes was used to prepare TCR beta libraries. Processing in the source paper ran as follows. Disease-linked TCR variants were identified with a new computational method built on a probabilistic model of VDJ rearrangement. TCRdb reprocessed the public reads (quality trimming at Q25 with fastp, clone calling with MiXCR) and kept in-frame beta chains. Each entry merges the rows of one CDR3 protein and shows their most common DNA and genes. TCRdb's processing, not the authors', yielded these V and J calls. This sample lists tens of thousands of distinct CDR3 sequences; about a tenth were detected once. The ten top clones hold 16% of the sample. The CDR3, cysteine through phenylalanine, is 14 amino acids long. The DNA shown is the 42-base CDR3, in frame from base 1. Trimmed from V: 4 bases; trimmed from J: 3 bases; junction bases lacking a gene match: 6. CDR1 and CDR2, looked up from the germline V gene, are SGDLS and YYNGEE.

The origin of this receptor is a male donor with ankylosing spondylitis or in good health (not recorded which). The sample comprised blood, either unsorted or a sorted T cell fraction (not recorded which). The rearrangement combines TRBV9 with TRBJ2-5; 7 central bases correspond to TRBD1. Here is the DNA: TGTGCCAGCAGCTTAGTCGGGACAGAAGAGACCCAGTACTTC. It is translated as CASSLVGTEETQYF.